This T cell receptor (beta chain) was retrieved from a study of graft-versus-host responses after intestinal transplantation. Sequenced by immunoSEQ multiplex PCR; TCRdb stores in-frame clones only, minus some. Found here are 90,000 to 130,000 clones, just over 90% of them singletons; the top ten hold about 0.51%. The length of the CDR3 is 17 residues. Germline CDR1 and CDR2: MGHRA and YSYEKL. About this clone itself: Its antigen is as yet unknown. Its ends do not fully match the called genes, so a read error is possible.

Sequencing used unstimulated CD8+ T cells sorted from spleen or lymph node cells, obtained before intestinal transplant. The sequence was collected from a human donor who received an intestinal transplant. The V gene is TRBV4-1, the J gene TRBJ2-1, with TRBD2 matching over 11 bases. CDR3 in DNA: TGCGCCAGCAGCCAAGACCTAGCGGGAGGTCAATACAGTGAGCAGTTCTTC. It translates to CASSQDLAGGQYSEQFF.